This T cell receptor (beta chain) was sequenced for a study of high-grade serous ovarian cancer treatment subgroups. Study in general: On average, approximately 14,000 reads and 6,000 to 8,000 unique TCR beta rearrangements were obtained per sample.

Libraries were prepared by immunoSEQ multiplex PCR; TCRdb keeps only in-frame clonotypes and omits some of them. Found here are approximately 5,000 clones, roughly three quarters of them singletons; the top ten hold roughly 7.5%. Tumor samples were taken before definitive surgery or chemotherapy. The CDR3 sequence is 15 residues long. J lost 5 bases, V lost 3 bases, and 7 bases had no gene match. Germline CDR1 and CDR2: SGHTA and FQGNSA. Whole-study results and caveats: Only CDR3 was analyzed; CDR1 and CDR2 were not. TCR relatedness rose with neoantigen level and trended with mutation load. Different patients shared almost no repertoire; same-patient tumors shared roughly 0.11 to 0.8.

As to this clone: Its antigen is unidentified.

This chain connects TRBV7-2 to TRBJ1-5; 7 positions agree with TRBD1. The receptor was isolated from a human donor with high-grade serous ovarian cancer. Sequences were obtained from tumor tissue. CDR3 in DNA: TGTGCCAGCAGCTTGGAACAGGGGTTTCATCAGCCCCAGCATTTT. The encoded protein is CASSLEQGFHQPQHF.